The 11 T cell receptor beta chains listed next were all sequenced from one sample in a study of T cell repertoires in cytomegalovirus infection. One entry per CDR3 protein, called by TCRdb with MiXCR from the reads. Of 110,000 or so distinct CDR3 sequences in the sample, around 30% are singletons; the top ten hold less than 45%. No antigens are known for them. Specimen: CD8+ T cells from cultured PBMCs, collected from culture after CMV antigen stimulation. These receptors all come from a human donor in good health (CMV status not recorded). Some clones in this sample may be carry-over from other donors' samples.

This clonotype appeared a few times. The chain has TRBV7-9 and TRBJ2-3; TRBD2 aligns across 8 bases. Per germline, CDR1 SEHNR and CDR2 FQNEAQ (reference sequence). CDR3 length equals 15 residues. V shed 7 bases, J shed 3 bases, and the junction held 9 bases outside the gene matches. The DNA for the CDR3 is TGTGCCAGCACCACGGAAACGGGAGGGACAGATACGCAGTATTTT. It codes for CASTTETGGTDTQYF.

Only a few counts were recorded for this clonotype. CDR3 DNA sequence: TGTGCCACCAGCAGAGAAGAGGGCGATGGCTACACCTTC. Residues: CATSREEGDGYTF. This chain uses TRBV15 with TRBJ1-2; D unresolved. The CDR3 is 13 amino acids. V was clipped by 0 bases and J by 6 bases, with 8 bases between them. Germline V gene lookup returns CDR1 LNHNV and CDR2 YYDKDF (reference sequence).

This clonotype was recorded a few times. The rearrangement uses TRBV12-5 and TRBJ2-1; TRBD2 matches at 11 bases. Unmatched junction bases numbered 7, after V lost 6 bases and J lost 0 bases. This CDR3 has 17 amino acids. Germline V gene data show CDR1 as LGHNT and CDR2 as FRNRAP. The chain's CDR3 is CASGPRLAGSSYNEQFF. The CDR3 region has the DNA TGTGCTAGTGGGCCTAGACTAGCGGGGAGCTCCTACAATGAGCAGTTCTTC.

This clonotype has just a few counts. The chain combines TRBV6-1 with TRBJ2-3, with 8 bases that match TRBD1. CDR3 length equals 12 residues. CDR1 MNHNS and CDR2 SASEGT come from the germline V gene. Here the CDR3 reads CAIGQGTDTQYF. DNA of the CDR3: TGTGCGATTGGACAGGGTACAGATACGCAGTATTTT.

The rearrangement joins TRBV9 to TRBJ2-1; 7 bases are shared with TRBD1. J lost 8 bases, V lost 3 bases, and 11 bases had no gene match. CDR1 and CDR2 from the germline V gene are SGDLS and YYNGEE. The CDR3 has 15 residues. This CDR3 reads CASSGGGATGYEQFF. The CDR3 DNA follows: TGTGCCAGCAGCGGAGGGGGCGCGACAGGGTATGAGCAGTTCTTC.

The table lists this clonotype with a few counts. V is TRBV7-9 and J is TRBJ2-5, with 8 bases aligning to TRBD1. The CDR3 extends over 14 amino acids. Germline CDR1 is SEHNR and CDR2 is FQNEAQ (reference sequence). The ends lost 1 base at V and 2 bases at J; junction bases unmatched: 0. The DNA of the CDR3 is TGTGCCAGCAGCTTAGACAGGGGGCAAGAGACCCAGTACTTC. Translated, it gives CASSLDRGQETQYF.

This clonotype was seen ten or more times. The V call is TRBV4-3, the J call TRBJ2-2, with 7 bases lining up with TRBD1. This CDR3 has 17 amino acids. The ends lost 1 base at V and 2 bases at J; junction bases unmatched: 7. Germline CDR1 LGHNA, CDR2 YSLEER. The CDR3 here is CASSQAPGQRNTGELFF. CDR3 sequence (DNA): TGCGCCAGCAGCCAAGCGCCGGGACAGAGAAACACCGGGGAGCTGTTTTTT.

This chain joins TRBV27 and TRBJ2-5; D not resolved. Germline V gene data show CDR1 as MNHEY and CDR2 as SMNVEV (reference sequence). Trimming removed 3 bases from V and 2 bases from J, with 13 bases in between. This CDR3 is built from 15 residues. CDR3 amino acids: CASSFVPGLQETQYF. As DNA, the CDR3 is TGTGCCAGCAGTTTCGTTCCAGGCCTGCAAGAGACCCAGTACTTC.

The V gene is TRBV7-2, the J gene TRBJ2-3; D uncertain. Germline V gene data show CDR1 as SGHTA and CDR2 as FQGNSA. CDR3 length: 17 residues. The V and J ends lost 5 bases and 0 bases respectively, with 18 bases between them. CDR3 in DNA: TGTGCCAGCAGCAGATCCATGATGGGTGCTAGCACAGATACGCAGTATTTT. This translates into CASSRSMMGASTDTQYF.

In this sample, this clonotype turned up a few times. V gene TRBV28 combines with J gene TRBJ2-7, with 9 positions matching TRBD1. The CDR3 totals 15 residues. J lost 2 bases, V lost 2 bases, and 4 bases had no gene match. Germline V CDR1 and CDR2: MDHEN, SYDVKM. The CDR3 DNA is TGTGCCAGCAGTTTAGTACAGGGGGCCCCCTACGAGCAGTACTTC. Its protein product is CASSLVQGAPYEQYF.

The chain carries TRBV6-6 and TRBJ2-5; either TRBD1 or TRBD2 may fit D (5 bases each). Looked up from germline, CDR1 is MNHNY and CDR2 is SVGAGI (reference sequence). V was pared by 2 bases and J by 3 bases, with 10 bases between. The CDR3 is 14 amino acids. The CDR3 loop reads CASSYPGGKETQYF. The CDR3 coding sequence is TGTGCCAGCAGTTACCCTGGGGGAAAAGAGACCCAGTACTTC.